The sequence of this TCR beta chain was determined in a study of control samples from healthy donors and cancer patients. Per the germline V gene, CDR1 is SGHTS and CDR2 is YDEGEE. V gave up 0 bases and J gave up 4 bases, with 10 bases separating them. This CDR3 spans 15 amino acids. This table comes from immunoSEQ multiplex PCR, and its TCRdb copy is limited to in-frame clones, with some not included. The table has 140,000 or so clones, about nine tenths seen once. The sequence derives from a man aged 30 to 45 in good health. Sequencing was carried out using blood. The V call is TRBV5-8, the J call TRBJ2-2; a weak D match, TRBD2 (5 bases). CDR3 in DNA: TGTGCCAGCAGCTTGGGGCTAGCTTTCACCGGGGAGCTGTTTTTT. This gives the protein CASSLGLAFTGELFF.